Listed here are 22 T cell receptor beta chains from one sample, sequenced in a study of blood T cell repertoires in COVID-19. Measured with immunoSEQ multiplex PCR; TCRdb has only the in-frame clones, and not every one. Among some 21,000 clones listed, approximately 86% were seen once. The material sequenced was peripheral blood. Receptor source: a human donor with acute or convalescent COVID-19. The donor label of this sample is uncertain.

The table lists this clone with a count of one. The chain joins TRBV5-1 to TRBJ2-2; TRBD1 is a possible D gene (6 bases). V was clipped by 0 bases and J by 5 bases, with 17 bases between them. The CDR3 has 17 amino acids. Germline assignment: CDR1 SGHRS and CDR2 YFSETQ. The CDR3, as DNA: TGCGCCAGCAGCTTGGGCTTGGCAGGGGTATCGACCGGGGAGCTGTTTTTT. Amino acid sequence: CASSLGLAGVSTGELFF. Together with reference TRBV5-1 and TRBJ2-2, the CDR3 gives the full variable domain: KAGVTQTPRYLIKTRGQQVTLSCSPISGHRSVSWYQQTPGQGLQFLFEYFSETQRNKGNFPGRFSGRQFSNSRSEMNVSTLELGDSALYLCASSLGLAGVSTGELFFGEGSRLTVL.

The genes are TRBV7-8 and TRBJ2-3; D gene ambiguous. The germline V and J ends were trimmed by 5 bases and 6 bases, with 18 bases remaining between them. Per germline, CDR1 SGHVS and CDR2 FQNEAQ. The CDR3 is made up of 15 amino acids. The CDR3 bases are TGTGCCAGCAGCCCCTCAGTGGGCCGCGCGGATACGCAGTATTTT. Translating it yields CASSPSVGRADTQYF.

V gene TRBV10-1 combines with J gene TRBJ2-3; 7 nucleotides line up with TRBD2. From germline, CDR1 is WNHNN and CDR2 SYGVQD (reference sequence). The CDR3 length is 13 residues. V gave up 8 bases and J gave up 3 bases; unmatched junction bases: 5. The CDR3 nucleotides are TGCGCCAGCCGCGGGAGCGGGACAGATACGCAGTATTTT. Its translation: CASRGSGTDTQYF.

This chain joins TRBV5-1 and TRBJ1-4, with D possibly TRBD1 on 5 matching bases. Trimming took 4 bases from V and 8 from J, leaving 15 bases between them. From germline, CDR1 is SGHRS and CDR2 YFSETQ. CDR3 size: 14 residues. In DNA, the CDR3 is TGCGCCAGCAGCCCGAGGGGAGGGGACGAAAAACTGTTTTTT. Its translation is CASSPRGGDEKLFF.

The chain carries TRBV25-1 and TRBJ1-6; 8 bases are shared with TRBD1. With 11 bases clipped from V and 9 bases from J, the junction kept 9 bases outside the gene matches. In germline, CDR1 is MGHDK, CDR2 SYGVNS. This CDR3 spans 13 amino acids. CDR3 sequence (DNA): TGTGCCGCCTCGGGACAGGATGGTTCACCCCTCCACTTT. Protein sequence: CAASGQDGSPLHF.

This clone was found once. The chain uses TRBV4-2 and TRBJ2-1; D not certain. CDR1 and CDR2 from the germline V gene are LGHNA and YNFKEQ. The CDR3 loop spans 13 amino acids. Trimming pared 4 bases from V and 8 bases from J, leaving 12 bases between. The CDR3 coding sequence is TGTGCCAGCAGCCCCCTGGAGACGGATGAGCAGTTCTTC. Protein product: CASSPLETDEQFF.

The chain recombines TRBV11-1 with TRBJ2-7; weak D call: TRBD2 (5 bases). Germline CDR1 and CDR2: SGHAT and FQDESV (reference sequence). V was trimmed by 5 bases and J by 3 bases, leaving 14 bases between them. CDR3 size: 14 residues. CDR3 sequence (DNA): TGTGCCAGCAGCCCGGACTCGTTCGTCTACGAGCAGTACTTC. Protein product: CASSPDSFVYEQYF.

This clone was recorded a few times. The chain employs TRBV27 and TRBJ1-5, with D perhaps TRBD1 (6 bases). Looked up from germline, CDR1 is MNHEY and CDR2 is SMNVEV (reference sequence). CDR3 length: 14 residues. V gave up 1 base and J gave up 4 bases, with 8 bases separating them. As DNA, the CDR3 is TGTGCCAGCAGTTTATGGGGGCAAAATCAGCCCCAGCATTTT. This codes for CASSLWGQNQPQHF.

The chain uses TRBV3-1 (or the pseudogene TRBV3-2) and TRBJ2-1; D may be TRBD2 (5 bases). The CDR3 is made up of 15 amino acids. V was cut by 1 base and J by 7 bases, with 14 bases left in between. Germline V gives CDR1 LGHDT, CDR2 YNNKEL (reference sequence). The CDR3 region has the DNA TGTGCCAGCAGCCAAGTAGCGTCGGGGTGGAATGAGCAGTTCTTC. It is translated as CASSQVASGWNEQFF.

V is TRBV7-2 and J is TRBJ2-5; no reliable D call. Germline V gene sequence: CDR1 SGHTA, CDR2 FQGNSA. V was trimmed by 5 bases and J by 5 bases, leaving 9 bases between them. The CDR3 consists of 12 residues. Here the CDR3 DNA reads TGTGCCAGCAGCCCCCTCCTGGAGACCCAGTACTTC. The encoded protein is CASSPLLETQYF.

The rearrangement links TRBV19 to TRBJ1-1, with TRBD1 identical over 8 bases. J lost 4 bases, V lost 7 bases, and 14 bases had no gene match. This CDR3 is 16 amino acids long. Germline-derived CDR1 and CDR2 are LNHDA and SQIVND (reference sequence). CDR3 in amino acids: CASTKRQGPGSTEAFF. The CDR3 DNA is TGTGCCAGTACCAAACGACAGGGGCCGGGAAGCACTGAAGCTTTCTTT.

This sequence joins TRBV7-2 and TRBJ2-2; no firm D call. This CDR3 is 15 amino acids long. Germline V gene lookup returns CDR1 SGHTA and CDR2 FQGNSA. Trimming shortened V by 2 bases and J by 3 bases, and 10 bases separated the two germline ends. CDR3 loop: CASSLLIGDTGELFF. The CDR3 coding sequence is TGTGCCAGCAGCTTATTAATCGGAGACACCGGGGAGCTGTTTTTT. Using reference TRBV7-2 and TRBJ2-2 for the parts outside the CDR3, the full variable domain is GAGVSQSPSNKVTEKGKDVELRCDPISGHTALYWYRQSLGQGLEFLIYFQGNSAPDKSGLPSDRFSAERTGGSVSTLTIQRTQQEDSAVYLCASSLLIGDTGELFFGEGSRLTVL.

The chain has TRBV6-1 and TRBJ1-5; 9 nucleotides agree with TRBD1. The CDR3 totals 13 residues. The V gene's germline CDR1 is MNHNS and CDR2 SASEGT. J lost 7 bases, V lost 3 bases, and 1 base had no gene match. The CDR3 loop is CASSEGQGQPQHF. The CDR3 nucleotides read TGTGCCAGCAGTGAGGGACAGGGACAGCCCCAGCATTTT.

V usage is TRBV2 and J usage is TRBJ1-2; 7 nucleotides align to TRBD1. The germline CDR1 and CDR2 sequences are SNHLY and FYNNEI. This CDR3 comprises 13 residues. V was pared by 8 bases and J by 8 bases, with 11 bases of the junction left unmatched. CDR3 nucleotides: TGTGCCAGCCTGACAAACAGGGGTATAGGCTACACCTTC. It codes for CASLTNRGIGYTF.

The chain couples TRBV9 to TRBJ2-1, with 11 bases aligning to TRBD1. The CDR3 runs to 15 residues. Germline lookup yields CDR1 SGDLS and CDR2 YYNGEE. V lost 0 bases and J lost 9; bases outside the gene matches: 5. The CDR3 here is CASSVGLGQGGEQFF. DNA of the CDR3: TGTGCCAGCAGCGTAGGACTGGGACAGGGGGGTGAGCAGTTCTTC.

This chain links TRBV7-2 with TRBJ1-6; D unclear. The CDR3 has 15 amino acids. Germline lookup yields CDR1 SGHTA and CDR2 FQGNSA. Trimming pared 0 bases from V and 10 bases from J, leaving 13 bases between. The CDR3 DNA reads as TGTGCCAGCAGCTTAGCTCCCCAACTCCGATCACCCCTCCACTTT. This sequence encodes CASSLAPQLRSPLHF.

The CDR3 sequence is CASSPLRAGGADTQYF. The CDR3 bases are TGTGCCAGCAGTCCCCTTCGAGCGGGGGGGGCAGATACGCAGTATTTT. This sequence joins TRBV25-1 and TRBJ2-3, with 10 bases matching TRBD2. Trimming took 5 bases from V and 4 from J; bases not matched to a gene: 9. The germline V gene encodes CDR1 MGHDK and CDR2 SYGVNS. The CDR3 covers 16 residues.

CDR3 coding DNA: TGTGCCACCAGCAGCTTGGGGGGGGGCGGTACTGAAGCTTTCTTT. Translated: CATSSLGGGGTEAFF. This sequence joins TRBV15 and TRBJ1-1; perhaps TRBD1 as D (6 bases). This CDR3 has 15 residues. CDR1 is LNHNV, CDR2 YYDKDF, per germline (reference sequence). The V and J ends lost 3 bases and 5 bases respectively, with 16 bases between them.

A remark on this clone: Other DNA sequences in this specimen translate into the identical CDR3. J is TRBJ1-5 and V is TRBV7-3; D gene ambiguous. V lost 5 bases to trimming and J lost 7 bases, with 12 bases between them. Germline lookup yields CDR1 SGHTA and CDR2 FQGTGA. The CDR3 totals 13 residues. Here the CDR3 DNA reads TGTGCCAGCAGCCTTCAATCGGGGCAGCCCCAGCATTTT. Protein product: CASSLQSGQPQHF.

This clone occurred a few times. The chain has TRBV7-2 and TRBJ1-2; 7 bases align to TRBD1. Germline-derived CDR1 and CDR2 are SGHTA and FQGNSA. V trimming: 6 bases; J trimming: 0 bases; junction bases outside the gene matches: 7. The CDR3 is made up of 15 amino acids. The CDR3 sequence: CASRTRGTANYGYTF. CDR3 coding DNA: TGTGCCAGCAGGACCCGGGGGACAGCTAACTATGGCTACACCTTC. Full variable domain (outside the CDR3, taken from reference TRBV7-2 and TRBJ1-2): GAGVSQSPSNKVTEKGKDVELRCDPISGHTALYWYRQSLGQGLEFLIYFQGNSAPDKSGLPSDRFSAERTGGSVSTLTIQRTQQEDSAVYLCASRTRGTANYGYTFGSGTRLTVV.

The chain recombines TRBV4-1 with TRBJ1-3; a possible D gene is TRBD1 (6 bases). Germline CDR1 MGHRA, CDR2 YSYEKL. V was clipped by 4 bases and J by 8 bases, with 12 bases between them. This CDR3 region has 13 residues. The CDR3 coding sequence is TGCGCCAGCAGCCTCCGGGAGGGGGACACCATATATTTT. Translating gives CASSLREGDTIYF.

This rearrangement joins TRBV27 to TRBJ1-4; the match to TRBD1 covers 9 bases. This CDR3 comprises 13 residues. The germline gives CDR1 MNHEY, CDR2 SMNVEV (reference sequence). The trim removed 4 bases at V and 8 bases at J, leaving 2 bases unmatched. The CDR3 sequence is CASSWTGEEKLFF. In DNA form, the CDR3 reads TGTGCCAGCAGTTGGACAGGGGAAGAAAAACTGTTTTTT. Combining the CDR3 with reference TRBV27 and TRBJ1-4 gives the whole variable domain EAQVTQNPRYLITVTGKKLTVTCSQNMNHEYMSWYRQDPGLGLRQIYYSMNVEVTDKGDVPEGYKVSRKEKRNFPLILESPSPNQTSLYFCASSWTGEEKLFFGSGTQLSVL.